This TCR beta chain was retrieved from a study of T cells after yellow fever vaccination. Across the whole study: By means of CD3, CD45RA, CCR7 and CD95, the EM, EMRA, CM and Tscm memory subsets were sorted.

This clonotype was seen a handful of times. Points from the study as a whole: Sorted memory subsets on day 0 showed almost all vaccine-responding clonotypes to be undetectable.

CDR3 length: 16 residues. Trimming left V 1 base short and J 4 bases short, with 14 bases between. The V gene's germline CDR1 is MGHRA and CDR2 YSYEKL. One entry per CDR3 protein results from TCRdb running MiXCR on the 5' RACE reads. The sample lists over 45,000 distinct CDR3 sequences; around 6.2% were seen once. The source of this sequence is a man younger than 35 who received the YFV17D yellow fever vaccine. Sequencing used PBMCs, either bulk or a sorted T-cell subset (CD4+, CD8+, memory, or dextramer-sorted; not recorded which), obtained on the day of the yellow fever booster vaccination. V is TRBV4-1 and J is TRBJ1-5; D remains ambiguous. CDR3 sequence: CASSQARTGVNQPQHF. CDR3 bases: TGCGCCAGCAGCCAAGCGAGGACCGGCGTTAATCAGCCCCAGCATTTT.